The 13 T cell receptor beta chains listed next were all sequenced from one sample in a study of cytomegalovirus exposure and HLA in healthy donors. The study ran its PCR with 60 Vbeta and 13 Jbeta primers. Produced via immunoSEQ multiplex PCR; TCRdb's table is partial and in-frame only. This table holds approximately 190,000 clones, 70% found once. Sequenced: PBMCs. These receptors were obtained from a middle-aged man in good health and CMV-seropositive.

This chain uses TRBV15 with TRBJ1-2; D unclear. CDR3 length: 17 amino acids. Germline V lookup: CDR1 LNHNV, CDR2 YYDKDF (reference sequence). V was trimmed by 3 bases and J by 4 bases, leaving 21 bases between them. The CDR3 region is CATSRDLERVNSYGYTF. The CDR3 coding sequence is TGTGCCACCAGCAGGGACCTGGAGAGGGTTAATAGCTATGGCTACACCTTC.

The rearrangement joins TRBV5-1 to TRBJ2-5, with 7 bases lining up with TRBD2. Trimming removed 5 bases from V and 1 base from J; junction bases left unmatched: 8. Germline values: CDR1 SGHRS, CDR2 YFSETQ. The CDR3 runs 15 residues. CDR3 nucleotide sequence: TGCGCCAGCAGTCACGGGCGGGGGACCCAAGAGACCCAGTACTTC. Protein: CASSHGRGTQETQYF.

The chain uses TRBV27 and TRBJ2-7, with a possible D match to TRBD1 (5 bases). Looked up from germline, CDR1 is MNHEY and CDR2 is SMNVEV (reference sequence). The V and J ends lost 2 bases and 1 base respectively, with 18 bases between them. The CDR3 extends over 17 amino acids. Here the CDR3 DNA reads TGTGCCAGCAGTTTACGCTTTACAGGCCAGGGATCCTACGAGCAGTACTTC. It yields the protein CASSLRFTGQGSYEQYF.

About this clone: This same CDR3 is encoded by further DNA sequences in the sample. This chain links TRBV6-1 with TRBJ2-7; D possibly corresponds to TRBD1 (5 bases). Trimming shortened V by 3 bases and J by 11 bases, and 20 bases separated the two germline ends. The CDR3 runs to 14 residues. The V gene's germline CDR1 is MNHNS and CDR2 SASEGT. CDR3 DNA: TGTGCCAGCAGTGAGAGGATGGGGCACCCGCTTGAGTACTTC. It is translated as CASSERMGHPLEYF.

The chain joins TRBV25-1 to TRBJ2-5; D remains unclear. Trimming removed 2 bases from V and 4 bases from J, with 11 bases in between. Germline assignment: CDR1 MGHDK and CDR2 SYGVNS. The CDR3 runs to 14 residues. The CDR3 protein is CASSEHGPGETQYF. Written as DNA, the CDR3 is TGTGCCAGCAGTGAACACGGCCCAGGAGAGACCCAGTACTTC.

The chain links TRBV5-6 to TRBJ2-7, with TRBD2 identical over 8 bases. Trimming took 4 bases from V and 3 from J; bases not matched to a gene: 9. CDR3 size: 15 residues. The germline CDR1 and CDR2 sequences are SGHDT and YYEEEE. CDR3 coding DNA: TGTGCCAGCAGCGGGCCGACTAGCGCTCTCTACGAGCAGTACTTC. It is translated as CASSGPTSALYEQYF.

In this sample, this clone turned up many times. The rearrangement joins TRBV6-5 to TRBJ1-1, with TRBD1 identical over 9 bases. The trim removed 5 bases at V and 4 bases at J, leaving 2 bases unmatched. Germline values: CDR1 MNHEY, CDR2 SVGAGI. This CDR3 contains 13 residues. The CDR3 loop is CASSIQGATEAFF. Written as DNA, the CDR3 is TGTGCCAGCAGTATACAGGGGGCCACTGAAGCTTTCTTT.

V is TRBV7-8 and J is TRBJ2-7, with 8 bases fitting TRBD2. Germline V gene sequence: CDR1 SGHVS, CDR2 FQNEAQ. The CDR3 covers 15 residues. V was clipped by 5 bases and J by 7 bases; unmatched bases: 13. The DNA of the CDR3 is TGTGCCAGCAGCCATCGTCGGGTAGCGGGGCGAGAGCAGTACTTC. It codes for CASSHRRVAGREQYF. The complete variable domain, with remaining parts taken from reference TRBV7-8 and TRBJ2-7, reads GAGVSQSPRYKVAKRGQDVALRCDPISGHVSLFWYQQALGQGPEFLTYFQNEAQLDKSGLPSDRFFAERPEGSVSTLKIQRTQQEDSAVYLCASSHRRVAGREQYFGPGTRLTVT.

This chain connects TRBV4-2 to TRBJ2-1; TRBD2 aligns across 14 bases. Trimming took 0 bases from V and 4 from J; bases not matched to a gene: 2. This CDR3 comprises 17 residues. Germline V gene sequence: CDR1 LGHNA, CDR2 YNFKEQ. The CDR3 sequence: CASSQETSGGVYNEQFF. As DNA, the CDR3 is TGTGCCAGCAGCCAAGAGACTAGCGGGGGGGTATACAATGAGCAGTTCTTC.

The CDR3 DNA reads TGCAGCGTTCCAAGCCGGGTGACGTACACTGAAGCTTTCTTT. Translation gives CSVPSRVTYTEAFF. The V call is TRBV29-1, the J call TRBJ1-1; D gene uncertain. Germline V gives CDR1 SQVTM, CDR2 ANQGSEA. This CDR3 comprises 14 residues. V lost 5 bases and J 3 bases, leaving 16 bases between the germline ends.

CDR3 in amino acids: CSVLTGYGYTF. CDR3 DNA: TGCAGCGTATTAACAGGGTATGGCTACACCTTC. This chain connects TRBV29-1 to TRBJ1-2; possibly TRBD1 for D (6 bases). The V end lost 6 bases, the J end lost 5 bases, and 10 bases lay between the germline ends. The CDR3 length is 11 residues. Germline loops: CDR1 SQVTM, CDR2 ANQGSEA.

The CDR3 coding sequence is TGTGCCAGCAGCGTGAGGGACAGCACGGCCGAGCAGTACTTC. Translation gives CASSVRDSTAEQYF. This sequence joins TRBV9 and TRBJ2-7, with 7 bases that match TRBD1. J gave up 6 bases and V 2 bases, and 8 bases lay outside the gene matches. Germline V gene sequence: CDR1 SGDLS, CDR2 YYNGEE. The CDR3 is 14 amino acids.

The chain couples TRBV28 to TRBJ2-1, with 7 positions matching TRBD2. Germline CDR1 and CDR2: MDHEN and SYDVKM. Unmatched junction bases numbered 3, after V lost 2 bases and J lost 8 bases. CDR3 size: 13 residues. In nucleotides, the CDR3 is TGTGCCAGCAGTTTAGCGGGGGTAGATGAGCAGTTCTTC. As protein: CASSLAGVDEQFF.